Listed below are T cell receptor beta chains from one sample, sequenced in a study of blood T cell repertoires in COVID-19. Only in-frame clones appear in the TCRdb table, and some are missing; sequencing was by immunoSEQ multiplex PCR. This sample has about 81,000 clones, with 88% found just once. Material for sequencing was peripheral blood. The receptors derive from a woman older than 75 with acute or convalescent COVID-19. Each CDR3 is given with its conserved first and last residue. A D gene is named only where the DNA matches it firmly. For some rows the clone size is stated as once, few or many, or as a class when expanded; others skip it.

v_gene: TRBV4-1; d_gene: NA; j_gene: TRBJ1-3; abundance: NA; CDR3nt: TGCGCCAGCAGCCAACGGGACAACTCTGGAAACACCATATATTTT; CDR3aa: CASSQRDNSGNTIYF
v_gene: TRBV7-2; d_gene: NA; j_gene: TRBJ1-2; abundance: NA; CDR3nt: TGTGCCAGCAGCTATGGACAGACGGATGGCTACACCTTC; CDR3aa: CASSYGQTDGYTF
v_gene: TRBV20-1; d_gene: NA; j_gene: TRBJ2-1; abundance: NA; CDR3nt: TGCAGTGCTAGTATGGTAGCACCATACAATGAGCAGTTCTTC; CDR3aa: CSASMVAPYNEQFF
v_gene: TRBV9; d_gene: NA; j_gene: TRBJ2-1; abundance: NA; CDR3nt: TGTGCCAGCAGCCCCAGGCTAAGCTCCTACAATGAGCAGTTCTTC; CDR3aa: CASSPRLSSYNEQFF
v_gene: TRBV5-1; d_gene: TRBD1; j_gene: TRBJ2-1; abundance: NA; CDR3nt: TGCGCCAGCAGCTCCGGACAGGGTGATAACAATGAGCAGTTCTTC; CDR3aa: CASSSGQGDNNEQFF
v_gene: TRBV19; d_gene: NA; j_gene: TRBJ1-5; abundance: NA; CDR3nt: TGTGCCAGTGTCAGGCGTTGGGATCAGCCCCAGCATTTT; CDR3aa: CASVRRWDQPQHF
v_gene: TRBV2; d_gene: NA; j_gene: TRBJ1-3; abundance: NA; CDR3nt: TGTGCCAGCAGTGCGAGGCAGCGAAACTCTGGAAACACCATATATTTT; CDR3aa: CASSARQRNSGNTIYF
v_gene: TRBV30; d_gene: NA; j_gene: TRBJ2-2; abundance: once; CDR3nt: TGTGCCTGGAGCGGACAAACGAACACCGGGGAGCTGTTTTTT; CDR3aa: CAWSGQTNTGELFF
v_gene: TRBV5-1; d_gene: TRBD1; j_gene: TRBJ2-7; abundance: NA; CDR3nt: TGCGCCAGCGGTCAGACAGGGGATTCATACGAGCAGTACTTC; CDR3aa: CASGQTGDSYEQYF
v_gene: TRBV15; d_gene: NA; j_gene: TRBJ2-1; abundance: NA; CDR3nt: TGTGCCACCAGCGGTGAGCTAGCCGACTCCTACAATGAGCAGTTCTTC; CDR3aa: CATSGELADSYNEQFF
v_gene: TRBV27; d_gene: TRBD2; j_gene: TRBJ2-7; abundance: NA; CDR3nt: TGTGCCAGCAGTTTAAGGACTAGCGGGAGCCACGAGCAGTACTTC; CDR3aa: CASSLRTSGSHEQYF
v_gene: TRBV18; d_gene: NA; j_gene: TRBJ2-1; abundance: NA; CDR3nt: TGTGCCAGCTCACCGCCCACCAGGGGCGATGAGCAGTTCTTC; CDR3aa: CASSPPTRGDEQFF
v_gene: TRBV2; d_gene: NA; j_gene: TRBJ2-3; abundance: NA; CDR3nt: TGTGCCAGCAGTGATAGGATGGGGGCTGGAGATACGCAGTATTTT; CDR3aa: CASSDRMGAGDTQYF
v_gene: TRBV5-6; d_gene: TRBD2; j_gene: TRBJ2-5; abundance: NA; CDR3nt: TGTGCCAGCAGGACTAGCGGGGGGCAAGAGACCCAGTACTTC; CDR3aa: CASRTSGGQETQYF
v_gene: TRBV19; d_gene: NA; j_gene: TRBJ1-2; abundance: NA; CDR3nt: TGTGCCAGTAGTATCGAGGGTGGATATGGCTACACCTTC; CDR3aa: CASSIEGGYGYTF
v_gene: TRBV6-6; d_gene: NA; j_gene: TRBJ2-7; abundance: NA; CDR3nt: TGTGCCAGCAGCCCAGGACATCCGGTCGTCGAGCAGTACTTC; CDR3aa: CASSPGHPVVEQYF
v_gene: TRBV2; d_gene: NA; j_gene: TRBJ1-2; abundance: NA; CDR3nt: TGTGCCACCACCAACGGGGGGGACTTCTATGGCTACACCTTC; CDR3aa: CATTNGGDFYGYTF
v_gene: TRBV4-2; d_gene: NA; j_gene: TRBJ1-1; abundance: NA; CDR3nt: TGTGCCAGCAGCCAAGTGGGTACAGGGAACACTGAAGCTTTCTTT; CDR3aa: CASSQVGTGNTEAFF
v_gene: TRBV30; d_gene: TRBD1; j_gene: TRBJ1-1; abundance: NA; CDR3nt: TGTGCCTGGAGCATTACCGGGACAGGAGTGAACACTGAAGCTTTCTTT; CDR3aa: CAWSITGTGVNTEAFF
v_gene: TRBV5-6; d_gene: TRBD1; j_gene: TRBJ2-1; abundance: NA; CDR3nt: TGTGCCAGCAGCTTGACGGGACAGGGGGGACATGAGCAGTTCTTC; CDR3aa: CASSLTGQGGHEQFF
v_gene: TRBV5-6; d_gene: NA; j_gene: TRBJ2-5; abundance: NA; CDR3nt: TGTGCCAGCAGCCGGGGCGGGGTACTCCAAGAGACCCAGTACTTC; CDR3aa: CASSRGGVLQETQYF
v_gene: TRBV6-4; d_gene: TRBD1; j_gene: TRBJ1-5; abundance: once; CDR3nt: TGTGCCAGGACAGGGGGTTGCAATCAGCCCCAGCATTTT; CDR3aa: CARTGGCNQPQHF
v_gene: TRBV9; d_gene: NA; j_gene: TRBJ2-3; abundance: NA; CDR3nt: TGTGCCAGCAGCGCCCGGGTCATTACAGATACGCAGTATTTT; CDR3aa: CASSARVITDTQYF
v_gene: TRBV30; d_gene: TRBD2; j_gene: TRBJ2-5; abundance: NA; CDR3nt: TGTGCCTGGAGTCGCTCAACTAGCGGGGGCCGGGGGACCCAGTACTTC; CDR3aa: CAWSRSTSGGRGTQYF
v_gene: TRBV19; d_gene: TRBD2; j_gene: TRBJ2-1; abundance: NA; CDR3nt: TGTGCCAGTAGTCAATTGAGCGGGAGGCCGGGGAATGAGCAGTTCTTC; CDR3aa: CASSQLSGRPGNEQFF
v_gene: TRBV5-4; d_gene: NA; j_gene: TRBJ2-7; abundance: NA; CDR3nt: TGTGCCAGCAGCTTAAGGACAGACCCAATGGGGGAGCAGTACTTC; CDR3aa: CASSLRTDPMGEQYF
v_gene: TRBV7-6; d_gene: TRBD2; j_gene: TRBJ2-2; abundance: NA; CDR3nt: TGTGCCAGCAGCTTAATCGCTAGCGGGGGGCTAAACACCGGGGAGCTGTTTTTT; CDR3aa: CASSLIASGGLNTGELFF
v_gene: TRBV6-5; d_gene: TRBD1; j_gene: TRBJ1-3; abundance: NA; CDR3nt: TGTGCCATCCAACAGGGGCCTGGAAACACCATATATTTT; CDR3aa: CAIQQGPGNTIYF
v_gene: TRBV6-5; d_gene: NA; j_gene: TRBJ1-2; abundance: NA; CDR3nt: TGTGCCAGCGAGGACAATTCCCTGTGGCGGTACACCTTC; CDR3aa: CASEDNSLWRYTF
v_gene: TRBV12-3/TRBV12-4; d_gene: NA; j_gene: TRBJ2-2; abundance: NA; CDR3nt: TGTGCCAGCAGGGAGGCCGGGGAGCTGTTTTTT; CDR3aa: CASREAGELFF
v_gene: TRBV12-5; d_gene: NA; j_gene: TRBJ1-5; abundance: NA; CDR3nt: TGTGCTAGTGGTTTGGTAGCAGGGGTTAGCAATCAGCCCCAGCATTTT; CDR3aa: CASGLVAGVSNQPQHF
v_gene: TRBV18; d_gene: NA; j_gene: TRBJ1-2; abundance: NA; CDR3nt: TGTGCCAGCTCACCGCCGGGGACAACTATGGGCTACACCTTC; CDR3aa: CASSPPGTTMGYTF
v_gene: TRBV9; d_gene: NA; j_gene: TRBJ1-1; abundance: NA; CDR3nt: TGTGCCAGCAGCGTAGTCGTGGGGGCAGTATCTGAAGCTTTCTTT; CDR3aa: CASSVVVGAVSEAFF
v_gene: TRBV28; d_gene: TRBD2; j_gene: TRBJ2-5; abundance: NA; CDR3nt: TGTGCCAGCAGCATCGTGACTAGCGGGGCAGAGACCCAGTACTTC; CDR3aa: CASSIVTSGAETQYF
v_gene: TRBV30; d_gene: NA; j_gene: TRBJ1-1; abundance: once; CDR3nt: TGTGCCTGGAGTCGGCAGGGAAGCACTGAAGCTTTCTTT; CDR3aa: CAWSRQGSTEAFF
v_gene: TRBV5-1; d_gene: TRBD1; j_gene: TRBJ2-4; abundance: NA; CDR3nt: TGCGCCAGCAGCGTAACCGGGACAGGGGGCGACAACATTCAGTACTTC; CDR3aa: CASSVTGTGGDNIQYF
v_gene: TRBV5-6; d_gene: NA; j_gene: TRBJ1-4; abundance: once; CDR3nt: TGTGCCAGCAGCTTTCAAGGGACTTATAATGAAAAACTGTTTTTT; CDR3aa: CASSFQGTYNEKLFF
v_gene: TRBV18; d_gene: NA; j_gene: TRBJ1-2; abundance: NA; CDR3nt: TGTGCCAGCTCACCATTAGGAACGGACCCAGGGGGCTACACCTTC; CDR3aa: CASSPLGTDPGGYTF
v_gene: TRBV4-2; d_gene: TRBD1; j_gene: TRBJ2-7; abundance: few; CDR3nt: TGTGCCAGCAGCCAAGAAAACAGGGGAACGAACGAGCAGTACTTC; CDR3aa: CASSQENRGTNEQYF
v_gene: TRBV6-6; d_gene: NA; j_gene: TRBJ1-1; abundance: NA; CDR3nt: TGTGCCAGCAAGGTCGACAGCCTGAACACTGAAGCTTTCTTT; CDR3aa: CASKVDSLNTEAFF
v_gene: TRBV6-1; d_gene: TRBD1; j_gene: TRBJ1-3; abundance: NA; CDR3nt: TGTGCCAGCAGTGAAGCAAGAGGGGGCGAAAGCACCATATATTTT; CDR3aa: CASSEARGGESTIYF